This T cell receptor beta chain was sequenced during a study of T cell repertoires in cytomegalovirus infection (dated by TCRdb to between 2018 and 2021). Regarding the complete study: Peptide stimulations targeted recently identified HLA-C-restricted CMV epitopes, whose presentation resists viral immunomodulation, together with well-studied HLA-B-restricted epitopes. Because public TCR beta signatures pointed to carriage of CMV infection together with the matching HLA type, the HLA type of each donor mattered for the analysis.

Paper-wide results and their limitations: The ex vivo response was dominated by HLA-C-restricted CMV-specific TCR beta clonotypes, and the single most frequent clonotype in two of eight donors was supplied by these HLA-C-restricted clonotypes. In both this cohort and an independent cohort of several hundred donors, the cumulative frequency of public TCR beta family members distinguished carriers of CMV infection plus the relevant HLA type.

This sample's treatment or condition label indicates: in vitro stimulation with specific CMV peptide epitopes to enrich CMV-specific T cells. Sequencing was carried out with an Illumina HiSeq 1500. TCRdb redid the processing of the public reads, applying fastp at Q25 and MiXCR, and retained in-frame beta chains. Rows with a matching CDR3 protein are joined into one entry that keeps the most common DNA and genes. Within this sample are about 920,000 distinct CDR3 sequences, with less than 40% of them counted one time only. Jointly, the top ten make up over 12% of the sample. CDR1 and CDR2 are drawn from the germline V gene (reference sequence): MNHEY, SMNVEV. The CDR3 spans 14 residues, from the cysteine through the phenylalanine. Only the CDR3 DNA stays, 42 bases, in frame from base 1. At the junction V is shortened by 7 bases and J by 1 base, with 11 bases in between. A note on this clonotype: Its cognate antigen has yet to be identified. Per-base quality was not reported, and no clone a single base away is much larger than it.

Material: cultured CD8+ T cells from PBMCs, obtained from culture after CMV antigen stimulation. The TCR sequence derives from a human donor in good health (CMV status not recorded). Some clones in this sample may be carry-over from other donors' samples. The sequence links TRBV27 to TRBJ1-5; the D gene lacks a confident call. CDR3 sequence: CASNWAGSNQPQHF. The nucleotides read TGTGCCAGCAATTGGGCCGGCAGCAATCAGCCCCAGCATTTT.